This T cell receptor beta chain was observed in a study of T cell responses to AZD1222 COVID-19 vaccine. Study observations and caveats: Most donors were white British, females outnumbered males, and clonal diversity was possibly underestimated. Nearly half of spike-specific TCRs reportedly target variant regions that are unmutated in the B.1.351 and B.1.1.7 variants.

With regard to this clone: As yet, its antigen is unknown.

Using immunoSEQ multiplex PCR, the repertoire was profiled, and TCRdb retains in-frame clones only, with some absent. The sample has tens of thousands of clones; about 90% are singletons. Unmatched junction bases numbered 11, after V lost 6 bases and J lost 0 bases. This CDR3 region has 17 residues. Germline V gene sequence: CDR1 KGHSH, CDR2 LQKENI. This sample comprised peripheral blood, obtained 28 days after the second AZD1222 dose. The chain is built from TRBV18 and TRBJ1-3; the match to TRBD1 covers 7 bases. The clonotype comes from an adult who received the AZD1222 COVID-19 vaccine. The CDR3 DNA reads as TGTGCCAGCTCCCCGGGACAGACAACACTCTCTGGAAACACCATATATTTT. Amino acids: CASSPGQTTLSGNTIYF.